Listed below are T cell receptor beta chains from one sample, sequenced in a study of OX40 agonist ivuxolimab in advanced cancers. Method: immunoSEQ multiplex PCR; TCRdb's copy keeps in-frame clones and lacks some. The sample contains roughly 80,000 clones, less than 85% of which appear only once. The input for sequencing was CD4+ or CD8+ T cells sorted from blood, taken in a trial of the OX40 agonist ivuxolimab. These receptors came from an adult with an advanced solid tumor such as melanoma, head and neck, liver or kidney cancer. CDR3s include the opening cysteine and the closing phenylalanine or tryptophan. A D gene is named only where the DNA matches it firmly.

j_call: TRBJ2-6; v_call: TRBV18; d_call: TRBD1; cdr3_aa: CASSRDRVSGANVLTF
j_call: TRBJ1-1; v_call: TRBV5-1; d_call: NA; cdr3_aa: CASSLAGRKNTEAFF
j_call: TRBJ1-3; v_call: TRBV6-1; d_call: NA; cdr3_aa: CASTPGTGGNTIYF
j_call: TRBJ1-1; v_call: TRBV7-9; d_call: TRBD1; cdr3_aa: CASSSSGGSLTEAFF
j_call: TRBJ2-3; v_call: TRBV29-1; d_call: NA; cdr3_aa: CSVGFSGAPNTDTQYF
j_call: TRBJ1-3; v_call: TRBV4-1; d_call: NA; cdr3_aa: CASSPGPLGSGNTIYF
j_call: TRBJ2-7; v_call: TRBV5-4; d_call: NA; cdr3_aa: CASSAEYEQYF
j_call: TRBJ1-4; v_call: TRBV2; d_call: TRBD1; cdr3_aa: CASSEAGQGQGVGKLFF
j_call: TRBJ2-2; v_call: TRBV7-2; d_call: TRBD2; cdr3_aa: CASSPGLHNTGELFF
j_call: TRBJ1-1; v_call: TRBV6-4; d_call: TRBD1; cdr3_aa: CASSQTGWTTEAFF
j_call: TRBJ2-4; v_call: TRBV4-3; d_call: TRBD1; cdr3_aa: CASSHGTGGLNIQYF
j_call: TRBJ2-7; v_call: TRBV5-1; d_call: TRBD2; cdr3_aa: CASSPALAGGPTSYEQYF
j_call: TRBJ1-2; v_call: TRBV19; d_call: NA; cdr3_aa: CASSMAGDYGYTF
j_call: TRBJ1-4; v_call: TRBV7-6; d_call: NA; cdr3_aa: CASRISGRYSTNEKLFF
j_call: TRBJ2-5; v_call: TRBV30; d_call: NA; cdr3_aa: CACRSGVSETQYF
j_call: TRBJ1-3; v_call: TRBV19; d_call: NA; cdr3_aa: CASSMVSGNTIYF
j_call: TRBJ2-5; v_call: TRBV7-2; d_call: NA; cdr3_aa: CASSFQQGGGETQYF
j_call: NA; v_call: TRBV27; d_call: NA; cdr3_aa: CASKEQGRPAYEQYF
j_call: TRBJ2-5; v_call: TRBV7-2; d_call: NA; cdr3_aa: CASSPAGTSGPTAQYF
j_call: NA; v_call: TRBV30; d_call: TRBD2; cdr3_aa: CAWSPGLAGTYEQYF
j_call: TRBJ1-6; v_call: TRBV7-8; d_call: TRBD1; cdr3_aa: CASSLSRGNSPLHF
j_call: TRBJ2-7; v_call: TRBV7-2; d_call: TRBD1; cdr3_aa: CASSYHGTGAYEQYF
j_call: TRBJ1-4; v_call: TRBV6-1; d_call: NA; cdr3_aa: CASRGAGEKLFF
j_call: TRBJ1-2; v_call: TRBV4-1; d_call: TRBD1; cdr3_aa: CASSRGQGARDYGYTF
j_call: TRBJ2-1; v_call: TRBV4-1; d_call: TRBD2; cdr3_aa: CASSQGSGGRYNEQFF
j_call: TRBJ1-4; v_call: TRBV4-1; d_call: TRBD1; cdr3_aa: CASSRGQGGEKLFF
j_call: TRBJ2-1; v_call: TRBV11-2; d_call: NA; cdr3_aa: CASSLGSTGVEQFF
j_call: TRBJ1-1; v_call: TRBV7-2; d_call: NA; cdr3_aa: CASSFGMGNTEAFF
j_call: TRBJ2-1; v_call: TRBV10-3; d_call: TRBD2; cdr3_aa: CAIKSGGSYNEQFF